A single sample gave rise to the 9 T cell receptor beta chains below, sequenced in a study of shared clonotypes between healthy human individuals. Cells designated naive CD8 were CD45RO-negative and were positively selected for CCR7, with terminally differentiated effector memory CD45RA+ cells excluded. Here immunoSEQ multiplex PCR was the method, and the copy in TCRdb shows in-frame clones only, minus some. This sample has more than 500,000 clones, with approximately 95% found just once. Sequenced material: naive CD8+ T cells sorted from blood. The receptors derive from a woman aged 30 to 39 in good health.

The chain employs TRBV30 and TRBJ2-7; D may be TRBD2 (6 bases). Trimming removed 2 bases from V and 4 bases from J, with 12 bases in between. Germline V gene sequence: CDR1 GTSNPN, CDR2 SVGIG (reference sequence). The CDR3 length is 13 residues. The CDR3 DNA follows: TGTGCCTGGAGTCCGGGACTTACTTACGAGCAGTACTTC. This gives the protein CAWSPGLTYEQYF.

This clone was seen once. In the same sample, other DNA sequences code for this CDR3. The CDR3 DNA follows: TGTGCCAGCAGTCCCGGGACTAGCGGGAGATACGAGCAGTACTTC. It is translated as CASSPGTSGRYEQYF. V and J are TRBV27 and TRBJ2-7, with 14 bases fitting TRBD2. The V gene's germline CDR1 is MNHEY and CDR2 SMNVEV (reference sequence). The CDR3 is 15 residues long. V was pared by 5 bases and J by 4 bases, with 4 bases of the junction left unmatched.

This chain links TRBV15 with TRBJ1-1; no reliable D call. Trimming left V 1 base short and J 0 bases short, with 6 bases between. CDR1 is LNHNV and CDR2 is YYDKDF in the germline V gene (reference sequence). The CDR3 has 14 amino acids. Written as DNA, the CDR3 is TGTGCCACCAGCAGAGGGCCCTTGAACACTGAAGCTTTCTTT. This gives the protein CATSRGPLNTEAFF. The whole variable domain, filled in from reference TRBV15 and TRBJ1-1, reads DAMVIQNPRYQVTQFGKPVTLSCSQTLNHNVMYWYQQKSSQAPKLLFHYYDKDFNNEADTPDNFQSRRPNTSFCFLDIRSPGLGDTAMYLCATSRGPLNTEAFFGQGTRLTVV.

The chain combines TRBV7-9 with TRBJ1-1; tentatively, D is TRBD1 (6 bases). CDR3 length: 19 amino acids. Germline V lookup: CDR1 SEHNR, CDR2 FQNEAQ (reference sequence). Between the trimmed V and J ends, which lost 2 bases and 0 bases, there was a span of 22 bases. The CDR3, as DNA: TGTGCCAGCAGCTTATTAGCGGGCCAGGGAGGGGGAATGAACACTGAAGCTTTCTTT. Its protein product is CASSLLAGQGGGMNTEAFF.

The J gene is TRBJ1-1, the V gene TRBV6-1; D is ambiguous. Between the trimmed V and J ends, which lost 1 base and 0 bases, there was a span of 9 bases. The CDR3 loop spans 15 amino acids. Germline CDR1 reads MNHNS; CDR2 reads SASEGT. CDR3 nucleotide sequence: TGTGCCAGCAGTGAAGAGCTGGGGTTGAACACTGAAGCTTTCTTT. As protein: CASSEELGLNTEAFF.

This clone was recorded only once. The chain uses TRBV28 and TRBJ2-3, with 9 bases that match TRBD2. The germline CDR1 and CDR2 sequences are MDHEN and SYDVKM. The CDR3 is 16 amino acids. J lost 3 bases, V lost 2 bases, and 6 bases had no gene match. The CDR3 DNA follows: TGTGCCAGCAGTTTACTACTAGCGGGCATAACAGATACGCAGTATTTT. Encoded protein: CASSLLLAGITDTQYF.

This chain uses TRBV6-1 with TRBJ2-7; 9 bases fit TRBD2. Germline CDR1 and CDR2: MNHNS and SASEGT. The CDR3 is 16 residues long. Trimming cost V 2 bases and J 5 bases; bases outside gene matches: 10. CDR3 sequence: CASSETRGGGGDEQYF. The CDR3 bases are TGTGCCAGCAGTGAAACGCGGGGCGGGGGGGGAGACGAGCAGTACTTC.

This clone came up once. The CDR3 loop reads CASSLTSGSVGYNEQFF. The CDR3 DNA reads as TGTGCCAGCAGCTTGACTAGCGGGAGTGTAGGGTACAATGAGCAGTTCTTC. The chain links TRBV9 to TRBJ2-1; 12 bases are a match to TRBD2. J was trimmed by 4 bases and V by 4 bases; bases with no gene match: 9. The V gene's germline CDR1 is SGDLS and CDR2 YYNGEE. The CDR3 length is 17 residues.

J is TRBJ1-5 and V is TRBV28, with 9 positions matching TRBD1. The J segment lost 5 bases and the V segment lost 6 bases, leaving 5 bases of the junction unmatched. Looked up from germline, CDR1 is MDHEN and CDR2 is SYDVKM. The CDR3 covers 14 residues. The CDR3 protein is CASSDRGSHQPQHF. Here the CDR3 DNA reads TGTGCCAGCAGCGACAGGGGGTCGCATCAGCCCCAGCATTTT.